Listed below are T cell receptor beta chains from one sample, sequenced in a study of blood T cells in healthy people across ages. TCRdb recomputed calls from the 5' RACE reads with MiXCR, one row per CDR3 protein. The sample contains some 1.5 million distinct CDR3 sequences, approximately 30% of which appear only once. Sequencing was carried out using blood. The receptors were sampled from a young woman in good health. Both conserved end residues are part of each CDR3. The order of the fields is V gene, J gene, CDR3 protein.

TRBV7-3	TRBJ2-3	CASSPDRDPDTQYF
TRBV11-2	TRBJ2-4	CASSSHRTAVTGNIQYF
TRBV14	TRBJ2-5	CASSSSVGVQATQYF
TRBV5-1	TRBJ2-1	CASSLAPGQYNEQFF
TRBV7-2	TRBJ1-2	CAVTEVYGYTF
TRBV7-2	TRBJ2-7	CASSLVGLASGSHEQYF
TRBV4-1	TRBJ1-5	CASSQEDRGQPQHF
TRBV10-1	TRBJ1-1	CASSEWTINWPAFF
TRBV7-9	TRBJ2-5	CASSHAEERGTQYF
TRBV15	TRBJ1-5	CATSDTGTGNQPQHF
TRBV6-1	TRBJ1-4	CASSLDRGLGATNEKLFF
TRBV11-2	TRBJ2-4	CASSLLNGGAGTKNIQYF
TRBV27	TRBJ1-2	CAGSWSSDGSRGYTF
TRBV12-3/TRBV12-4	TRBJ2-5	CASSLAEKVETQYF
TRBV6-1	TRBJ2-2	CASSPLDGLAEAGELFF
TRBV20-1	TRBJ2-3	CSASPPNRGGRDTQYF
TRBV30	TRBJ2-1	CARGEVNEQFF
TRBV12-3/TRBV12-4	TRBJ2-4	CASSPRPTHNEQYF
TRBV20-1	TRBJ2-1	CSAGGGVGGHEQFF
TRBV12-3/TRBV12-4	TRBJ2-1	CASSPNRAPKRFF
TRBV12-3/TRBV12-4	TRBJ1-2	CACTPPGLRTYGYTF
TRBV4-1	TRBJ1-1	CASSQAPRGTEAFF
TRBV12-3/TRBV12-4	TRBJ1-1	CASSGGTGVNTEAFF
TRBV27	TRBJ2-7	CASSPRPLSEQYF
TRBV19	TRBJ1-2	CASSTLGRNYGYTF
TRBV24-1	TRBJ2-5	CATSEASSRGQETQYF
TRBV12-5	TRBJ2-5	CASGVDTEEIQYF
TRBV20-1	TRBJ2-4	CSARFGLAGGPAKNIQYF
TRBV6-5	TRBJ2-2	CASSPRQGYPGELFF
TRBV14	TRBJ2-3	CASSQGEFNTDTQYF
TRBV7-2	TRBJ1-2	CASSLSALDRAQNYGYTF
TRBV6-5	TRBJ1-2	CASSQPGKYGYTF
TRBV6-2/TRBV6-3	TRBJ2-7	CASDGTGLREQYF